The 10 T cell receptor beta chains presented below share a single source sample, sequenced in a study of T cell repertoires in cytomegalovirus infection. TCRdb re-called the reads through MiXCR, storing one row per CDR3 protein. The table lists a few hundred thousand distinct CDR3 sequences, approximately 24% of them singletons. Material: CD8+ T cells from PBMCs. The receptors come from a human donor in good health (CMV status not recorded). Some clones in this sample may be carry-over from other donors' samples.

The V and J genes are TRBV28 and TRBJ1-2; a weak D match, TRBD1 (5 bases). CDR3 length: 13 amino acids. V dropped 3 bases and J dropped 8 bases, with 13 bases sitting between them. Germline values: CDR1 MDHEN, CDR2 SYDVKM. This CDR3 is CASSFRSGKGYTF. CDR3 coding DNA: TGTGCCAGCAGTTTCAGGTCAGGGAAGGGCTACACCTTC.

The genes are TRBV2 and TRBJ2-1, with D perhaps matching TRBD2 (7 bases). From germline, CDR1 is SNHLY and CDR2 FYNNEI. V was trimmed by 1 base and J by 8 bases, leaving 15 bases between them. The CDR3 contains 15 residues. CDR3 residues: CASSEEEGGPDEQFF. The CDR3 DNA reads TGTGCCAGCAGTGAAGAAGAGGGGGGGCCCGATGAGCAGTTCTTC.

A few counts support this clonotype. V usage is TRBV19 and J usage is TRBJ1-5; tentative D call: TRBD1 (5 bases). From germline, CDR1 is LNHDA and CDR2 SQIVND (reference sequence). V was clipped by 6 bases and J by 1 base, with 13 bases between them. The CDR3 totals 15 residues. The CDR3 DNA is TGTGCCAGTAGATTGACAGCGATCAGCAATCAGCCCCAGCATTTT. The encoded protein is CASRLTAISNQPQHF.

Ten or more counts support this clonotype. This chain uses TRBV6-1 with TRBJ1-1; the D is unclear. The CDR3 runs to 15 residues. Germline V gene data show CDR1 as MNHNS and CDR2 as SASEGT. V was shortened by 1 base and J by 1 base, with 10 bases between the two germline ends. CDR3 sequence reads: CASSEGMVGNTEAFF. In nucleotides, the CDR3 is TGTGCCAGCAGTGAAGGGATGGTTGGGAACACTGAAGCTTTCTTT.

Only a few counts were recorded for this clonotype. The chain carries TRBV24-1 and TRBJ2-3; D remains ambiguous. V gave up 1 base and J gave up 7 bases, with 8 bases separating them. Looked up from germline, CDR1 is KGHDR and CDR2 is SFDVKD. This CDR3 region has 13 residues. The DNA of the CDR3 is TGTGCCACCAGTGATTTACAACAGCATACGCAGTATTTT. Protein: CATSDLQQHTQYF.

This chain connects TRBV19 to TRBJ2-4; a possible D gene is TRBD1 (5 bases). V lost 2 bases, J lost 5 bases, and 7 bases lay in between. There are 13 residues in the CDR3. The germline V gene encodes CDR1 LNHDA and CDR2 SQIVND (reference sequence). The CDR3 sequence: CASSIQGQNIQYF. In DNA, the CDR3 is TGTGCCAGTAGTATACAGGGCCAAAACATTCAGTACTTC.

CDR3 region: CASSSTAGFNQPQHF. CDR3 coding DNA: TGTGCCAGCAGCTCAACCGCAGGGTTCAATCAGCCCCAGCATTTT. V is TRBV9 and J is TRBJ1-5; weak D call: TRBD1 (5 bases). Germline CDR1 reads SGDLS; CDR2 reads YYNGEE. This CDR3 contains 15 residues. Trimming pared 4 bases from V and 3 bases from J, leaving 14 bases between.

Only a few counts were recorded for this clonotype. The chain joins TRBV29-1 to TRBJ1-1; D gene uncertain. CDR1 and CDR2 from the germline V gene are SQVTM and ANQGSEA. V was cut by 6 bases and J by 5 bases, with 10 bases left in between. The CDR3 extends over 11 amino acids. The CDR3 region has the DNA TGCAGCGTGATCGACACGACTGAAGCTTTCTTT. Its protein product is CSVIDTTEAFF.

The chain combines TRBV5-4 with TRBJ2-7; D uncertain. From germline, CDR1 is SGHNT and CDR2 YYREEE (reference sequence). This CDR3 is built from 14 residues. Trimming removed 1 base from V and 3 bases from J, with 11 bases in between. CDR3 sequence reads: CASSLPSSNYEQYF. The CDR3 nucleotides read TGTGCCAGCAGCTTGCCTTCGTCGAACTACGAGCAGTACTTC.

There are a few counts of this clonotype. J is TRBJ2-7 and V is TRBV20-1; no reliable D call. Between the trimmed V and J ends, which lost 4 bases and 7 bases, there was a span of 20 bases. Germline CDR1 DFQATT, CDR2 SNEGSKA (reference sequence). The CDR3 contains 14 residues. CDR3 residues: CSANSLMVAGEQYF. The CDR3 region has the DNA TGCAGTGCTAACTCCCTGATGGTAGCTGGTGAGCAGTACTTC.